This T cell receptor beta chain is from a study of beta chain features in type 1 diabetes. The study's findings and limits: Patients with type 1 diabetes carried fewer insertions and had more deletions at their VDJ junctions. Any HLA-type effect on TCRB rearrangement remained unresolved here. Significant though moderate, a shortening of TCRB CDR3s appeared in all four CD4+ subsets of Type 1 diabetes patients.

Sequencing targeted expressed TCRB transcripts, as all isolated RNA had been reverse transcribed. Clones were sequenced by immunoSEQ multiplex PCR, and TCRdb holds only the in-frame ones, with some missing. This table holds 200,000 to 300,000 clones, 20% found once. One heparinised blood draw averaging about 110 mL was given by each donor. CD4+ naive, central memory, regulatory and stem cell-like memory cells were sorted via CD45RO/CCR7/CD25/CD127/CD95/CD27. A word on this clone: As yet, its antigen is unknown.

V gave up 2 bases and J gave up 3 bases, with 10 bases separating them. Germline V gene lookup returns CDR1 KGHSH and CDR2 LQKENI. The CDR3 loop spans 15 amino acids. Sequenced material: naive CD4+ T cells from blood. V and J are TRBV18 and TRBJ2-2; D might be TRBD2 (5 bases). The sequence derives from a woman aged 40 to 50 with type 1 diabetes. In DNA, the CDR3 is TGTGCCAGCTCACCATGGTCGGAGGACACCGGGGAGCTGTTTTTT. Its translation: CASSPWSEDTGELFF.